Given below is one TCR beta chain in context. Its target is not known. The source of the sample is a study of radiation and T cells in renal cell carcinoma. Regarding the study as a whole: From baseline, blood top tumor clonotypes peaked at 2 weeks post-radiation. Baseline intratumoral clonotype presence is unknown without pretreatment biopsies.

Time point defined: blood 2 weeks post-SBRT. Treatment defined: 15 Gy SBRT to primary tumor, nephrectomy 4 weeks later. Serial blood draws occurred at baseline and 2 and 4 weeks post-SBRT. Only in-frame clones appear in the TCRdb table, and some are missing; sequencing was by immunoSEQ multiplex PCR. The data show around 130,000 clones, about 81% seen once. The TCR was taken from a woman aged 60-75 years with renal cell carcinoma. Sample: blood, taken from a patient whose treatment included radiotherapy and nephrectomy.

CDR3 bases: TGTGCCAGCTCACCAAGACAGGGGGATCGAGAGCAGTACTTC. Protein: CASSPRQGDREQYF. The chain carries TRBV18 and TRBJ2-7, with 9 bases that match TRBD1. The germline V gene has CDR1 KGHSH and CDR2 LQKENI. V lost 2 bases to trimming and J lost 7 bases; unmatched junction nucleotides: 6. This CDR3 is built from 14 residues.